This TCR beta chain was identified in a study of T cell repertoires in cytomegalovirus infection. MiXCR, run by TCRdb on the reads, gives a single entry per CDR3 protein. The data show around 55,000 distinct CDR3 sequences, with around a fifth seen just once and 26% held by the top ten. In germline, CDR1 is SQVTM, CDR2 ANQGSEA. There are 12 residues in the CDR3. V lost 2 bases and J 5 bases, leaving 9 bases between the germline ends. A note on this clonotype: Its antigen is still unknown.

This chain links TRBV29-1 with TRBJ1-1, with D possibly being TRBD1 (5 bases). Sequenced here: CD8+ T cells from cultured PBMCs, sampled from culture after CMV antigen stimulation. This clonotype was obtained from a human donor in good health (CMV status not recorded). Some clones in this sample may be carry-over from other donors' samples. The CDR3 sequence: CSVEPRETEAFF. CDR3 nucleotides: TGCAGCGTTGAACCCAGGGAAACTGAAGCTTTCTTT.